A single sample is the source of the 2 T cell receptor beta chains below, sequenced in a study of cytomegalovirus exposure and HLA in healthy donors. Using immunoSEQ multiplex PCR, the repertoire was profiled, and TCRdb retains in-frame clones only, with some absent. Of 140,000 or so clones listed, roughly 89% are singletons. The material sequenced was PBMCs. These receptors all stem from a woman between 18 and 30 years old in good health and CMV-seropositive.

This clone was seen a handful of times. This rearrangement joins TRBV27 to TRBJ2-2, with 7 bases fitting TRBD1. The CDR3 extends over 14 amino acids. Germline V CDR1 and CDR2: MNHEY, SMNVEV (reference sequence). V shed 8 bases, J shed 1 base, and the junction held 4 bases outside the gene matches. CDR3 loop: CASQGQWNTGELFF. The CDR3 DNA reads TGTGCCAGCCAGGGACAGTGGAACACCGGGGAGCTGTTTTTT.

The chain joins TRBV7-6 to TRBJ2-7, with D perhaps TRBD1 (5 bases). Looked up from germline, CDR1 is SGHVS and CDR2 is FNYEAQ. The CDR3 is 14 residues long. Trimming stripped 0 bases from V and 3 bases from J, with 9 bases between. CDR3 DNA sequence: TGTGCCAGCAGCTTAGCCCAGGGCCACTACGAGCAGTACTTC. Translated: CASSLAQGHYEQYF.